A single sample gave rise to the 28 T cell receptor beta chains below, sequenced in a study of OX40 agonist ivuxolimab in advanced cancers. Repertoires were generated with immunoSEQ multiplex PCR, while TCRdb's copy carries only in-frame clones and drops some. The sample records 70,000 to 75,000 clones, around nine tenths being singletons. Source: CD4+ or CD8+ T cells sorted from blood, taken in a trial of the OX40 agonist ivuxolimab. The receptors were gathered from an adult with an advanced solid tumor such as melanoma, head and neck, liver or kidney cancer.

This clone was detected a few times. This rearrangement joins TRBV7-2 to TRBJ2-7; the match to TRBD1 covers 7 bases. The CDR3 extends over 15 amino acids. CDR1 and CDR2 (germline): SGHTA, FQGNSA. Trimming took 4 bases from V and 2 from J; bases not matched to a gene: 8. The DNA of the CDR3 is TGTGCCAGCAGCTCAACTAAGACAGGGACCTACGAGCAGTACTTC. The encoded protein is CASSSTKTGTYEQYF.

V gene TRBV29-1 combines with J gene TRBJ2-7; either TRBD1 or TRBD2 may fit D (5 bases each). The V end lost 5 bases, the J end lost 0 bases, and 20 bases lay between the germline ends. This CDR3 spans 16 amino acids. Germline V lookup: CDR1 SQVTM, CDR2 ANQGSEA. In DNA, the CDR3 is TGCAGCGTTTCTAAGAGGGGACGGACCAACTCCTACGAGCAGTACTTC. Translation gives CSVSKRGRTNSYEQYF.

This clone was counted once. CDR3 in DNA: TGTGCCAGCAGCTGGACTAGCGAAGATACGCAGTATTTT. Translated, it gives CASSWTSEDTQYF. This chain joins TRBV11-2 and TRBJ2-3, with TRBD2 matching over 9 bases. CDR3 size: 13 residues. J was trimmed by 5 bases and V by 4 bases; bases with no gene match: 1. Germline V gene sequence: CDR1 SGHAT, CDR2 FQNNGV.

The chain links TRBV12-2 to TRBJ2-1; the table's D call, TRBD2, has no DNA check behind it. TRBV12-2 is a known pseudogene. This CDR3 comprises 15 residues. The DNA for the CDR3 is TGTGCAAGTCGCTTAGGACGGGAGAGAAAAAATGAGCAGTTCTTC. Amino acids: CASRLGRERKNEQFF.

CDR3 sequence (DNA): TGTGCCAGCAGTGTCAACAGGGGGCGCAGCACAGATACGCAGTATTTT. Translation: CASSVNRGRSTDTQYF. The chain joins TRBV6-1 to TRBJ2-3; 9 nucleotides line up with TRBD1. V was pared by 4 bases and J by 0 bases, with 5 bases of the junction left unmatched. In germline, CDR1 is MNHNS, CDR2 SASEGT. This CDR3 has 16 residues.

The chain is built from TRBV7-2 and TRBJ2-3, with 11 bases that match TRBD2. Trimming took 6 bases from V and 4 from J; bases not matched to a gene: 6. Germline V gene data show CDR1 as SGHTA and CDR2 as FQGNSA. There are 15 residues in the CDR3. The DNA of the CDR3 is TGTGCCAGCAGACCTACTAGCGGGAGATCAGATACGCAGTATTTT. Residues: CASRPTSGRSDTQYF.

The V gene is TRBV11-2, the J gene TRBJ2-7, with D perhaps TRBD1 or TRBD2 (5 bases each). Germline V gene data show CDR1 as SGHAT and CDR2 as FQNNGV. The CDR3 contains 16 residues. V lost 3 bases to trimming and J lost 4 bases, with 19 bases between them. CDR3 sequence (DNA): TGTGCCAGCAGCTTTAACCGGGACCCCTTCCCGTACGAGCAGTACTTC. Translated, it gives CASSFNRDPFPYEQYF.

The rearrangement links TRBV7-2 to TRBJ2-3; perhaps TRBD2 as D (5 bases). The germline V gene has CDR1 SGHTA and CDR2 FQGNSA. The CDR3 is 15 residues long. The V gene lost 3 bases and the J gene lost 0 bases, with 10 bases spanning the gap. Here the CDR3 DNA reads TGTGCCAGCAGCTTCAGCGGAACTAGCACAGATACGCAGTATTTT. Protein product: CASSFSGTSTDTQYF.

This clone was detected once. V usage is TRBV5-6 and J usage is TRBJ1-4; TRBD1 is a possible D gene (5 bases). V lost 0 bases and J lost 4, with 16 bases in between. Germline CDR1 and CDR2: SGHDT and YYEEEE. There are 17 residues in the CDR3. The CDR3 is CASSLAATGGSNEKLFF. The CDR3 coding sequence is TGTGCCAGCAGCTTGGCCGCAACGGGGGGTAGTAATGAAAAACTGTTTTTT.

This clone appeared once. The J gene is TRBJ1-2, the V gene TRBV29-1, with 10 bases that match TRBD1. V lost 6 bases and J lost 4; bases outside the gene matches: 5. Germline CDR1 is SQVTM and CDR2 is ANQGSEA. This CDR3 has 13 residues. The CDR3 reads CSVHRDRGYGYTF. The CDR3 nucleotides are TGCAGCGTACACCGGGACAGGGGCTATGGCTACACCTTC.

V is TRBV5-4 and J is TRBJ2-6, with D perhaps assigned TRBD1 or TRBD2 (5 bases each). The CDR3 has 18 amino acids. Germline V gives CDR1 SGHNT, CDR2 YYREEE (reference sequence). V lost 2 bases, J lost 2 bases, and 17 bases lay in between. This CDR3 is CASSFPGPRATGANVLTF. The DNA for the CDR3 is TGTGCCAGCAGCTTTCCGGGACCTAGGGCTACTGGGGCCAACGTCCTGACTTTC.

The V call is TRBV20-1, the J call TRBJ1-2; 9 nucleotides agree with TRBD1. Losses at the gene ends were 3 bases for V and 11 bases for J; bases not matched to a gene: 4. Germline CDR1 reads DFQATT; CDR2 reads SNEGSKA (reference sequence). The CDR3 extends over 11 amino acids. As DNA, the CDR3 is TGCAGTGCTAGCGGGACAGGGCATTACACCTTC. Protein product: CSASGTGHYTF.

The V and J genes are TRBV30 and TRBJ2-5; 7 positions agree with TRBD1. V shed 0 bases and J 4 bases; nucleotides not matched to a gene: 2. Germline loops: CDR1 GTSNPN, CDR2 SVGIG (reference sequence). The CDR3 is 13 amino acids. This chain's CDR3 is CAWSVQGPETQYF. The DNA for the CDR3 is TGTGCCTGGAGTGTACAGGGGCCAGAGACCCAGTACTTC.

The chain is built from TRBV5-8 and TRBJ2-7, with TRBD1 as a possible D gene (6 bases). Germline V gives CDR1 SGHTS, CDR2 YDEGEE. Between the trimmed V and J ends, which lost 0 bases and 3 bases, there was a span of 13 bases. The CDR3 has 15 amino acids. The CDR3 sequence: CASSLARTAVYEQYF. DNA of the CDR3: TGTGCCAGCAGCTTGGCCAGGACAGCCGTCTACGAGCAGTACTTC.

CDR3 DNA: TGCGCCAGCAGCTCGGGACAGGGGACGGTGAACACTGAAGCTTTCTTT. The encoded protein is CASSSGQGTVNTEAFF. The chain joins TRBV5-1 to TRBJ1-1; 10 bases align to TRBD1. Trimming took 3 bases from V and 0 from J; bases not matched to a gene: 5. The CDR3 is 16 residues long. Germline V gene data show CDR1 as SGHRS and CDR2 as YFSETQ.

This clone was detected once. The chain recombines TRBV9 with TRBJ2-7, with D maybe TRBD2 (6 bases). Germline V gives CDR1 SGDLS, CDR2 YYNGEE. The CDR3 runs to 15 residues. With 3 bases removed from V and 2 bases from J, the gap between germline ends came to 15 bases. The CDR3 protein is CASSGEGSGAYEQYF. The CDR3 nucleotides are TGTGCCAGCAGCGGAGAGGGGTCGGGGGCCTACGAGCAGTACTTC.

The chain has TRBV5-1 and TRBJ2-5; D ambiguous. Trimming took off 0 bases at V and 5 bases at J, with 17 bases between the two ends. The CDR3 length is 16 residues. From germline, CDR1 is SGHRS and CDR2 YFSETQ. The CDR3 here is CASSLDGMTLRETQYF. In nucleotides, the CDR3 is TGCGCCAGCAGCTTGGACGGCATGACCTTAAGGGAGACCCAGTACTTC.

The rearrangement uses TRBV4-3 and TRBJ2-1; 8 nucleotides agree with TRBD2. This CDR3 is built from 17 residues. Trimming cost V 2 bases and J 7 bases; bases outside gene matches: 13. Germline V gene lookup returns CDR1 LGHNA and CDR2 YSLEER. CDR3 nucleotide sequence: TGCGCCAGCAGCCAAAGAGAGCGGAGCGGGAGTTCTAATGAGCAGTTCTTC. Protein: CASSQRERSGSSNEQFF.

The DNA of the CDR3 is TGTGCCAGCCGTCCTAGGCCGGGGCAGGGGGCACAGAACACTGAAGCTTTCTTT. It yields the protein CASRPRPGQGAQNTEAFF. The rearrangement joins TRBV7-2 to TRBJ1-1, with TRBD1 identical over 8 bases. The ends lost 8 bases at V and 1 base at J; junction bases unmatched: 18. CDR1 is SGHTA, CDR2 FQGNSA, per germline. This CDR3 is built from 18 residues.

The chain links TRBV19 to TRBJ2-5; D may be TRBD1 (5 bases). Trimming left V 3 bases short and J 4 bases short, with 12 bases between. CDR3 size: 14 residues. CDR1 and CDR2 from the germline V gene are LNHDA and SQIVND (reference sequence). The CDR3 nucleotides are TGTGCCAGTAGTATCGGGCAGGGCGTAGAGACCCAGTACTTC. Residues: CASSIGQGVETQYF.

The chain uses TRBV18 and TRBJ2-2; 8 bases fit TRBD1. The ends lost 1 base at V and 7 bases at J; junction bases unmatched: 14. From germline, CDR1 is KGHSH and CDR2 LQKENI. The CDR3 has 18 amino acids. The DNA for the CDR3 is TGTGCCAGCTCACCACTTCGACCAGGACAGGGTTTTAACGGGGAGCTGTTTTTT. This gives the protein CASSPLRPGQGFNGELFF.

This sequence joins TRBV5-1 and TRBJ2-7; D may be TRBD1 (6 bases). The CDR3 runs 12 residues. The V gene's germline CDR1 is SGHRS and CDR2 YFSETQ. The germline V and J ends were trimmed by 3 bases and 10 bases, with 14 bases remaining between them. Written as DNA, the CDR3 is TGCGCCAGCAGCTCCGACAGGATGAATCAGTACTTC. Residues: CASSSDRMNQYF.

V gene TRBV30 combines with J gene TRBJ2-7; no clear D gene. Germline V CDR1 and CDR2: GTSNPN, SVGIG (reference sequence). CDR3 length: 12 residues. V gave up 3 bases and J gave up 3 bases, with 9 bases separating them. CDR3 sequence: CAWSTLSYEQYF. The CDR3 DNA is TGTGCCTGGAGCACCCTCAGCTACGAGCAGTACTTC.

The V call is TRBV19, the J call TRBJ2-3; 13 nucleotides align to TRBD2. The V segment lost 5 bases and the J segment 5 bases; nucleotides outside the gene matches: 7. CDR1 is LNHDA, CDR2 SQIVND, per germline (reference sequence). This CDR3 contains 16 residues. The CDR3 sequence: CASSSGTSGMGDTQYF. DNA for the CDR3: TGTGCCAGTAGTTCAGGGACTAGCGGGATGGGAGATACGCAGTATTTT.

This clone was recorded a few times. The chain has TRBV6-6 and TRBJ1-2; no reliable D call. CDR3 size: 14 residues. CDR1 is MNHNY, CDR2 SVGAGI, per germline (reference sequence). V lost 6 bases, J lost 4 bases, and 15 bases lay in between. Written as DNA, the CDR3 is TGTGCCAGCAGACGCAGCGCGGAAGGCTATGGCTACACCTTC. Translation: CASRRSAEGYGYTF.

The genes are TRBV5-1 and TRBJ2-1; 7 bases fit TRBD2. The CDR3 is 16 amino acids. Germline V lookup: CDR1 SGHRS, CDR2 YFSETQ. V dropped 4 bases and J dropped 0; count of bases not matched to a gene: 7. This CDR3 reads CASSVTSWSSYNEQFF. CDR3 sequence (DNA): TGCGCCAGCAGCGTGACTAGCTGGAGCTCCTACAATGAGCAGTTCTTC.

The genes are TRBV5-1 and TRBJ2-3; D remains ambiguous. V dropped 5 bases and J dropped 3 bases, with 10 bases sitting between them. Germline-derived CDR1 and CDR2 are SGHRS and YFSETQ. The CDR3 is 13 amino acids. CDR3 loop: CASSIGSTDTQYF. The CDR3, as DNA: TGCGCCAGCAGTATCGGATCGACAGATACGCAGTATTTT.

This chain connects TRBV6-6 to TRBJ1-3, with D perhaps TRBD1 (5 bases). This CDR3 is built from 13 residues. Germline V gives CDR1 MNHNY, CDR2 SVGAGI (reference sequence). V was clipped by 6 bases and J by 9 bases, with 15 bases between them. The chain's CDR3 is CASSYDSLSTIYF. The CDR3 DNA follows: TGTGCCAGCAGCTACGACAGTCTATCCACCATATATTTT.